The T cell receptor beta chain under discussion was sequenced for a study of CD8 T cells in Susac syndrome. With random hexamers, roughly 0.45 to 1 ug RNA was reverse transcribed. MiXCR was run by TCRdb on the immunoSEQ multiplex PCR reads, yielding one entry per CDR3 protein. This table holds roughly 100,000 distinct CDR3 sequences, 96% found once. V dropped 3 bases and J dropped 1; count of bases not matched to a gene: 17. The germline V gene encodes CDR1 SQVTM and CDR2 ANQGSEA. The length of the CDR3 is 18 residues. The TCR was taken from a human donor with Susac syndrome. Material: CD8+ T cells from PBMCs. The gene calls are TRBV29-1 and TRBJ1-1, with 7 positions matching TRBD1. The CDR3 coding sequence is TGCAGCGTTGAGACCTTGGGGGTTATGAGGGGGCAGAACACTGAAGCTTTCTTT. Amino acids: CSVETLGVMRGQNTEAFF.